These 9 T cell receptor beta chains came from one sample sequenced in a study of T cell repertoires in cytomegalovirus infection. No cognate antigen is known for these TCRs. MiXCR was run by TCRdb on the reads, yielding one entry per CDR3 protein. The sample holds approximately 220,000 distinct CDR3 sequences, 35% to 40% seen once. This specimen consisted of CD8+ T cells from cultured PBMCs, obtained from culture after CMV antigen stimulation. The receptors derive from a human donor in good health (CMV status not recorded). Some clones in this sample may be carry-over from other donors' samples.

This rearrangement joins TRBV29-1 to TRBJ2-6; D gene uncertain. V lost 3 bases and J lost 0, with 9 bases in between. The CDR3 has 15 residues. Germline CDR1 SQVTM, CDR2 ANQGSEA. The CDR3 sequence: CSVERWISGANVLTF. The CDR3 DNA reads TGCAGCGTTGAGAGGTGGATCTCTGGGGCCAACGTCCTGACTTTC. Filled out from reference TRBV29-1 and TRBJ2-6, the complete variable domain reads SAVISQKPSRDICQRGTSLTIQCQVDSQVTMMFWYRQQPGQSLTLIATANQGSEATYESGFVIDKFPISRPNLTFSTLTVSNMSPEDSSIYLCSVERWISGANVLTFGAGSRLTVL.

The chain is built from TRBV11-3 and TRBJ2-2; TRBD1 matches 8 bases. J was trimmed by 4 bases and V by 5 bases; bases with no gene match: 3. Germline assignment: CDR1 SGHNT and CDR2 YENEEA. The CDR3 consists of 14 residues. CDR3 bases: TGTGCCAGCAGCCCCGGACAGGGCACCGGGGAGCTGTTTTTT. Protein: CASSPGQGTGELFF. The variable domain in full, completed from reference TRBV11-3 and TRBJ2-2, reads EAGVVQSPRYKIIEKKQPVAFWCNPISGHNTLYWYLQNLGQGPELLIRYENEEAVDDSQLPKDRFSAERLKGVDSTLKIQPAELGDSAVYLCASSPGQGTGELFFGEGSRLTVL.

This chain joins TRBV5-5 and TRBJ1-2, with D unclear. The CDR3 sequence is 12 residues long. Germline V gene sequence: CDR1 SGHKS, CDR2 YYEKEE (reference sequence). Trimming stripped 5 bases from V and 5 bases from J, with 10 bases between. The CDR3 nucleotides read TGTGCCAGCAGTCTCCGGGATTATGGCTACACCTTC. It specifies CASSLRDYGYTF.

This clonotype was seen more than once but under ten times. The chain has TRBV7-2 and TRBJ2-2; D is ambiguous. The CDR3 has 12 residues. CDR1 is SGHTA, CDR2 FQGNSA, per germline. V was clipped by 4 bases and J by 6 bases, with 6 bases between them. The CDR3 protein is CASSSTSGELFF. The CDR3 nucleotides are TGTGCCAGCAGCTCCACCTCCGGGGAGCTGTTTTTT.

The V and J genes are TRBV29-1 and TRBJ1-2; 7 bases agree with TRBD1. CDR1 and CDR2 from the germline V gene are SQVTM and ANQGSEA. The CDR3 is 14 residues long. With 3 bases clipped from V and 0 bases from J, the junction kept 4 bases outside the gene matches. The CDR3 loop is CSVDRGQANYGYTF. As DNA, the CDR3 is TGCAGCGTTGATAGGGGGCAAGCTAACTATGGCTACACCTTC.

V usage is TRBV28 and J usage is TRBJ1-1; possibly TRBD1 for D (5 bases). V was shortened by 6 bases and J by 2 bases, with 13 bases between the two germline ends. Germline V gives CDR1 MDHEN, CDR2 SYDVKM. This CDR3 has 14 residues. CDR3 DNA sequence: TGTGCCAGCAGCTCGGACAAATTCAACACTGAAGCTTTCTTT. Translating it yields CASSSDKFNTEAFF.

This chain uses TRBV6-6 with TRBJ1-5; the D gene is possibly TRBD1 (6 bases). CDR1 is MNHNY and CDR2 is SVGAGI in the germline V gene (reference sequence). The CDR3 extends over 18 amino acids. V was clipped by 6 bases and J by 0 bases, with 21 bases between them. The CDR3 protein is CASSPGRLTGYSNQPQHF. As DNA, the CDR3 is TGTGCCAGCAGCCCCGGAAGACTAACAGGGTATAGCAATCAGCCCCAGCATTTT.

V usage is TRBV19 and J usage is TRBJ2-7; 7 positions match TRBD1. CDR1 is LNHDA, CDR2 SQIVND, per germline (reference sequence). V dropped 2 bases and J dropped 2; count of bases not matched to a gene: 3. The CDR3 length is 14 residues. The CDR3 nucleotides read TGTGCCAGTAGTATAAACAGGGGAGCCTACGAGCAGTACTTC. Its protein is CASSINRGAYEQYF.

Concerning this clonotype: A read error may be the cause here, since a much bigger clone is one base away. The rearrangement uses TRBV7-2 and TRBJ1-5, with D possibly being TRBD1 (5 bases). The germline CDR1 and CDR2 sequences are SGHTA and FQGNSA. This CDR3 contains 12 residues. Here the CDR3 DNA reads TGTGCCAGCAGCTTTGCAGGGTCACCCCGGCATTTT. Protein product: CASSFAGSPRHF.